The TCR beta chain under discussion was sequenced for a study of T-cell reconstitution after alpha-beta-depleted transplantation in children. Study conclusions and caveats: T-cell numbers and diversity one year post-transplant derived largely from freshly generated T cells. At around two months after transplant, the alpha-beta T cells were reportedly derived from several hundred expanded clones that came from non-depleted graft cells. Recipient T cells and thymic progenitors that survived were the source of the high TCRbeta diversity seen at day 60 in some patients.

This CDR3 region has 14 residues. CDR1 is SGHAT and CDR2 is FQNNGV in the germline V gene. The V and J ends lost 2 bases and 3 bases respectively, with 10 bases between them. As concerns this clonotype: Its antigen remains unknown.

Unique molecular identifiers were incorporated during preparation of the TCRbeta library. TCRdb used MiXCR to reprocess the PCR reads, holding one entry per CDR3 protein. Among fewer than 750,000 distinct CDR3 sequences listed, roughly 27% were seen once. This clonotype was obtained from a boy in the first two years of life with Wiskott-Aldrich syndrome, due to receive a stem cell transplant. V is TRBV11-2 and J is TRBJ1-2; D is unclear. Sample: PBMCs, taken before TCRalphabeta/CD19-depleted stem cell transplant. CDR3 residues: CASSLSGSYYGYTF. The CDR3 region has the DNA TGTGCCAGCAGCTTATCTGGCAGTTACTATGGCTACACCTTC. Supplemented by reference TRBV11-2 and TRBJ1-2, the full variable domain reads EAGVAQSPRYKIIEKRQSVAFWCNPISGHATLYWYQQILGQGPKLLIQFQNNGVVDDSQLPKDRFSAERLKGVDSTLKIQPAKLEDSAVYLCASSLSGSYYGYTFGSGTRLTVV.